This T cell receptor beta chain was identified during a study of blood T cell repertoires in COVID-19. Study as a whole: Samples taken during acute and convalescent COVID-19 were collected in the United States, Italy and Spain. The analysed material was cDNA or gDNA that came from T cells, B-cell-depleted T cells, or PBMCs.

Germline CDR1 and CDR2: MNHEY and SMNVEV (reference sequence). Trimming stripped 3 bases from V and 0 bases from J, with 12 bases between. This CDR3 contains 15 residues. Under the authors' procedure: Scientists estimated how many nucleated cells there were by amplifying reference gene primers. Clones were read by immunoSEQ multiplex PCR, and TCRdb kept only the in-frame ones, dropping some. The D gene and trimming were derived from the DNA, and the V and J assignments and clone size from that table. Of under 75,000 clones listed, 80% to 90% are singletons. Sequencing was done on a sample of peripheral blood. This chain connects TRBV27 to TRBJ2-7, with a possible D match to TRBD1 (5 bases). The clonotype originates from a man aged 45 to 65 with acute or convalescent COVID-19. CDR3 DNA sequence: TGTGCCAGCAGTTTCCGGCAGGGAAGCTCCTACGAGCAGTACTTC. This codes for CASSFRQGSSYEQYF.